This T cell receptor beta chain was recovered during a study of blood T cells in healthy people across ages. Findings and limits, study-wide: Long-lived donors exceeded aged donors in naive CD4+ cells and diversity. Roughly linear declines in TCR beta diversity per million T cells occurred with age. It was found that TCR beta diversity correlated strongly with the percentage of naive T cells.

The use of a sample-barcoded 5' primer and a J-beta primer mix characterized a second PCR of roughly 7 to 11 cycles. MiXCR, run by TCRdb on the 5' RACE reads, gives a single entry per CDR3 protein. In the table there are roughly 800,000 distinct CDR3 sequences, 36% of which are singletons. Concerning this clonotype itself: Antigen unknown.

Sample: blood. The TCR originated in a man younger than 30 in good health.

CDR3 region: CASSRDLGNYEQYF. In nucleotides, the CDR3 is TGTGCCAGCTCCCGGGACCTAGGGAACTACGAGCAGTACTTC. J is TRBJ2-7 and V is TRBV7-9; D possibly uses TRBD1 or TRBD2 (5 bases each). CDR3 length: 14 residues. Germline-derived CDR1 and CDR2 are SEHNR and FQNEAQ (reference sequence). V lost 8 bases, J lost 3 bases, and 17 bases lay in between.